Listed here are 21 T cell receptor beta chains from one sample, sequenced in a study of breast tumors, draining lymph nodes, adjacent tissues. Breast cancer patients provided tissue from their axillary draining lymph nodes. Using its own MiXCR run on the multiplex PCR reads, TCRdb lists one record per CDR3 protein. Of nearly 200,000 distinct CDR3 sequences in the sample, 25% to 40% were seen once. The sample comprised axillary lymph node tissue. These receptors all stem from a female donor with breast cancer. Some clones in this sample may be carry-over from other donors' samples.

At least ten counts were recorded for this clonotype. Here the CDR3 DNA reads TGTGCCAGCAGCATCGGTCGGGGGCGTCCCTACAATGAGCAGTTCTTC. Amino acids: CASSIGRGRPYNEQFF. V is TRBV5-8 and J is TRBJ2-1, with D perhaps assigned TRBD1 or TRBD2 (6 bases each). Trimming took off 4 bases at V and 2 bases at J, with 16 bases between the two ends. The germline CDR1 and CDR2 sequences are SGHTS and YDEGEE. The CDR3 loop spans 16 amino acids.

This clonotype was detected only a few times. The V gene is TRBV20-1, the J gene TRBJ2-7; D possibly corresponds to TRBD1 (6 bases). CDR3 length: 14 amino acids. The V gene's germline CDR1 is DFQATT and CDR2 SNEGSKA (reference sequence). V gave up 6 bases and J gave up 2 bases, with 17 bases separating them. For the CDR3, the DNA is TGCAGTGCCACCGACGGGACACGACCCTACGAGCAGTACTTC. Translating gives CSATDGTRPYEQYF.

In this sample, this clonotype turned up many times. The chain couples TRBV5-1 to TRBJ2-7; perhaps TRBD1 as D (7 bases). V shed 0 bases and J shed 7 bases, with 14 bases lying between them. Germline V gene lookup returns CDR1 SGHRS and CDR2 YFSETQ. There are 14 residues in the CDR3. The CDR3 DNA follows: TGCGCCAGCAGCTTGGGACAGGGAGGAGGTGAGCAGTACTTC. Translating it yields CASSLGQGGGEQYF.

This clonotype has only a few counts. The chain employs TRBV28 and TRBJ1-1; D perhaps matches TRBD1 (5 bases). Germline assignment: CDR1 MDHEN and CDR2 SYDVKM. CDR3 length: 12 amino acids. Trimming removed 5 bases from V and 11 bases from J, with 15 bases in between. CDR3 loop: CASSPDPRGAFF. The CDR3 region has the DNA TGTGCCAGCAGTCCGGATCCCCGGGGGGCTTTCTTT.

V is TRBV28 and J is TRBJ1-5, with 8 nucleotides matching TRBD1. V lost 2 bases and J lost 6; bases outside the gene matches: 9. The germline CDR1 and CDR2 sequences are MDHEN and SYDVKM. The CDR3 spans 16 residues. The CDR3, as DNA: TGTGCCAGCAGTTTACGGCAGGGGGCGACAGGTCAGCCCCAGCATTTT. Its protein product is CASSLRQGATGQPQHF. The full variable domain, rest sourced from reference TRBV28 and TRBJ1-5, is DVKVTQSSRYLVKRTGEKVFLECVQDMDHENMFWYRQDPGLGLRLIYFSYDVKMKEKGDIPEGYSVSREKKERFSLILESASTNQTSMYLCASSLRQGATGQPQHFGDGTRLSIL.

This clonotype has only a few counts. The chain has TRBV3-1 and TRBJ2-1, with TRBD2 identical over 12 bases. The ends lost 5 bases at V and 14 bases at J; junction bases unmatched: 13. The germline V gene has CDR1 LGHDT and CDR2 YNNKEL (reference sequence). CDR3 size: 15 residues. The CDR3 DNA is TGTGCCAGCAGCGGGACTAGCGGGTACCCACCCCCGGAGTTCTTC. Protein sequence: CASSGTSGYPPPEFF.

This clonotype was counted ten times or more. The chain joins TRBV19 to TRBJ2-1; 10 bases are a match to TRBD2. CDR3 length: 15 residues. The germline V gene encodes CDR1 LNHDA and CDR2 SQIVND (reference sequence). V was pared by 10 bases and J by 7 bases, with 13 bases of the junction left unmatched. This CDR3 is CATKTSSGRANEQFF. The CDR3 nucleotides read TGTGCCACCAAGACCTCTAGCGGGAGAGCTAATGAGCAGTTCTTC.

A word on this clonotype: A much larger clone sits a single nucleotide away, making a read error possible. J is TRBJ2-1 and V is TRBV4-1; no definite D call. The V gene's germline CDR1 is MGHRA and CDR2 YSYEKL. The CDR3 is made up of 12 amino acids. The chain's CDR3 is CASSQEGNEQSF. The CDR3, as DNA: TGCGCCAGCAGCCAAGAGGGAAATGAGCAGTCCTTC.

This clonotype was counted a few times. A much larger clone sits a single nucleotide away, making a read error possible. V is TRBV12-3 or TRBV12-4 and J is TRBJ2-7; a possible D gene is TRBD2 (6 bases). V was trimmed by 3 bases and J by 2 bases, leaving 11 bases between them. This CDR3 has 14 residues. CDR3 DNA: TGTGCCAGCAGTTTCGGAGGGACCGCCTACGAGCAGTACTTC. Translating it yields CASSFGGTAYEQYF.

This clonotype was seen repeatedly, ten times or more. The J gene is TRBJ2-5, the V gene TRBV15; 8 positions agree with TRBD1. V was pared by 1 base and J by 10 bases, with 8 bases of the junction left unmatched. This CDR3 comprises 14 residues. CDR1 and CDR2 (germline): LNHNV, YYDKDF (reference sequence). The CDR3: CATSRGQGARDQYF. For the CDR3, the DNA is TGTGCCACCAGCAGAGGGCAGGGGGCGAGGGACCAGTACTTC.

Note on this clonotype: The conserved phenylalanine or tryptophan is not found at the CDR3 terminus, so this likely reflects a read error. The gene calls are TRBV12-3 or TRBV12-4 and TRBJ2-2, with D perhaps being TRBD1 or TRBD2 (6 bases each). This CDR3 spans 15 amino acids. Trimming left V 5 bases short and J 1 base short, with 11 bases between. The chain's CDR3 is CASSPQGGNTGELFL. The CDR3 DNA follows: TGTGCCAGCAGTCCACAGGGAGGGAACACCGGGGAGCTGTTTCTT.

This clonotype was counted at least ten times. The chain combines TRBV7-9 with TRBJ2-3; TRBD2 matches 7 bases. Looked up from germline, CDR1 is SEHNR and CDR2 is FQNEAQ (reference sequence). Unmatched junction bases numbered 12, after V lost 5 bases and J lost 1 base. The CDR3 length is 17 residues. The CDR3 protein is CASSPLGGGTRTDTQYF. The CDR3 nucleotides read TGTGCCAGCAGCCCCCTGGGGGGAGGGACTCGCACAGATACGCAGTATTTT.

This clonotype has only a few counts. CDR3 protein: CASSLSGLNEKLFF. Written as DNA, the CDR3 is TGTGCCAGCAGTTTAAGTGGTCTTAATGAAAAACTGTTTTTT. The gene calls are TRBV27 and TRBJ1-4; D is unresolved. CDR1 MNHEY and CDR2 SMNVEV come from the germline V gene (reference sequence). V was clipped by 2 bases and J by 4 bases, with 8 bases between them. CDR3 size: 14 residues.

The chain combines TRBV24-1 with TRBJ1-5; D perhaps matches TRBD1 (5 bases). V dropped 0 bases and J dropped 9 bases, with 8 bases sitting between them. There are 13 residues in the CDR3. Germline CDR1 is KGHDR and CDR2 is SFDVKD. CDR3 in DNA: TGTGCCACCAGTGATTTGAGGGGACGGCCCCAGCATTTT. Protein product: CATSDLRGRPQHF.

Worth noting for this clonotype: A much larger clone is a single base away; this may be a read error. This chain joins TRBV20-1 and TRBJ2-7; 9 nucleotides agree with TRBD2. The CDR3 length is 14 residues. Germline V gene lookup returns CDR1 DFQATT and CDR2 SNEGSKA (reference sequence). The CDR3 DNA is TGCAGTGCTAGTGGCAGCGGGAGGTCCTCCGAGCAGTACTTC. It encodes CSASGSGRSSEQYF.

This clonotype was seen many times. At one boundary the junction diverges from the germline segment, which might be a read error. V usage is TRBV7-7 and J usage is TRBJ2-1, with D unresolved. CDR1 SSHAT and CDR2 FNYEAQ come from the germline V gene (reference sequence). CDR3 length: 13 residues. The CDR3, as DNA: TGTGCTAGCAGCCCCCCTAATGCGGCCGAGCAGTTCTTC. It translates to CASSPPNAAEQFF. Full variable domain (outside the CDR3, taken from reference TRBV7-7 and TRBJ2-1): GAGVSQSPRYKVTKRGQDVTLRCDPISSHATLYWYQQALGQGPEFLTYFNYEAQPDKSGLPSDRFSAERPEGSISTLTIQRTEQRDSAMYRCASSPPNAAEQFFGPGTRLTVL.

This clonotype showed up many times. CDR3 sequence (DNA): TGCAGTGCTTCGCGGTGGAATGAGCAGTTCTTC. Its translation is CSASRWNEQFF. The chain is built from TRBV20-1 and TRBJ2-1; D is ambiguous. Trimming took 5 bases from V and 7 from J, leaving 9 bases between them. The CDR3 totals 11 residues. The germline CDR1 and CDR2 sequences are DFQATT and SNEGSKA (reference sequence).

This clonotype was found a few times. The chain joins TRBV6-2 or TRBV6-3 to TRBJ2-3; either TRBD1 or TRBD2 may supply D (5 bases each). The germline V gene encodes CDR1 MNHEY and CDR2 SVGEGT. Trimming removed 6 bases at V and 4 bases at J, with 17 bases between. This CDR3 has 15 residues. CDR3 amino acids: CASSRRDLRADTQYF. DNA of the CDR3: TGTGCCAGCAGCCGCCGGGACCTCAGGGCAGATACGCAGTATTTT.

This clonotype has ten or more counts. The CDR3 spells CASSPLASGASTDTQYF. The CDR3 DNA sequence: TGTGCCAGCAGCCCCCTCGCTAGCGGGGCTAGCACAGATACGCAGTATTTT. The chain recombines TRBV3-1 with TRBJ2-3; 9 nucleotides agree with TRBD2. This CDR3 is built from 17 residues. The V gene's germline CDR1 is LGHDT and CDR2 YNNKEL (reference sequence). The junction had 8 bases not matched to a gene; V was cut back by 4 bases and J by 0 bases.

The rearrangement uses TRBV28 and TRBJ1-4; unclear D gene. Germline CDR1 is MDHEN and CDR2 is SYDVKM. Trimming stripped 8 bases from V and 4 bases from J, with 8 bases between. There are 12 residues in the CDR3. CDR3 protein: CASRQVNEKLFF. The CDR3, as DNA: TGTGCCAGCCGGCAGGTTAATGAAAAACTGTTTTTT. The entire variable domain, with the rest obtained from reference TRBV28 and TRBJ1-4, is as follows: DVKVTQSSRYLVKRTGEKVFLECVQDMDHENMFWYRQDPGLGLRLIYFSYDVKMKEKGDIPEGYSVSREKKERFSLILESASTNQTSMYLCASRQVNEKLFFGSGTQLSVL.

This clonotype was recorded a few times. The V and J genes are TRBV6-2 or TRBV6-3 and TRBJ1-6, with TRBD1 as a possible D gene (6 bases). The V and J ends lost 5 bases and 8 bases respectively, with 16 bases between them. This CDR3 is 15 amino acids long. Germline assignment: CDR1 MNHEY and CDR2 SVGEGT. CDR3 nucleotides: TGTGCCAGCAGTCACCGGGACATTGAGGATTCACCCCTCCACTTT. Translated: CASSHRDIEDSPLHF.